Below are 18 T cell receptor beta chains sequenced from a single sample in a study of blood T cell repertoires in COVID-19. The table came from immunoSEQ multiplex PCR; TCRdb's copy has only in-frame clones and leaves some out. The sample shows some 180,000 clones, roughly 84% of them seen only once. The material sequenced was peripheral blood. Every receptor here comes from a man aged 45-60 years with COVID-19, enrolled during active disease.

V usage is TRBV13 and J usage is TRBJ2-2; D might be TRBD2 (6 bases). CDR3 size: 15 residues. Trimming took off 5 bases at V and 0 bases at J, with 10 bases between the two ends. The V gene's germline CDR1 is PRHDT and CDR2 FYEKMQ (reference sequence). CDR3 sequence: CASSRGGANTGELFF. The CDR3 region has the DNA TGTGCCAGCAGCCGGGGCGGGGCGAACACCGGGGAGCTGTTTTTT.

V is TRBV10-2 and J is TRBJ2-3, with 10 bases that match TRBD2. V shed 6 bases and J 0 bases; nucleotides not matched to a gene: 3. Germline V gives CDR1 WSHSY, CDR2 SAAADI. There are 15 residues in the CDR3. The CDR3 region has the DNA TGCGCCAGCAGACTAGCGGGACCTAGCACAGATACGCAGTATTTT. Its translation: CASRLAGPSTDTQYF.

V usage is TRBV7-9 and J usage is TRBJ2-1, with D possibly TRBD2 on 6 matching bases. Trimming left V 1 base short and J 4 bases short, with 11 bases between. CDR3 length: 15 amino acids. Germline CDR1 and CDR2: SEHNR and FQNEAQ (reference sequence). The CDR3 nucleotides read TGTGCCAGCAGCTTAGAGGGGAGGAATTACAATGAGCAGTTCTTC. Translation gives CASSLEGRNYNEQFF.

CDR3 residues: CASSYASHTNTGELFF. DNA of the CDR3: TGTGCCAGCAGTTACGCTAGCCACACGAACACCGGGGAGCTGTTTTTT. V and J are TRBV6-5 and TRBJ2-2; weak D call: TRBD2 (5 bases). The CDR3 consists of 16 residues. V was shortened by 2 bases and J by 0 bases, with 10 bases between the two germline ends. Germline CDR1 MNHEY, CDR2 SVGAGI.

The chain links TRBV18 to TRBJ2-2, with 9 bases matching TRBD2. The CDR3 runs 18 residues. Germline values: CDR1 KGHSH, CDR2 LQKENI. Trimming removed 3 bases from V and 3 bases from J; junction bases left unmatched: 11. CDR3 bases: TGTGCCAGCTCACCTCCCGGAGCGGGGGGCGCCTACACCGGGGAGCTGTTTTTT. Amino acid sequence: CASSPPGAGGAYTGELFF.

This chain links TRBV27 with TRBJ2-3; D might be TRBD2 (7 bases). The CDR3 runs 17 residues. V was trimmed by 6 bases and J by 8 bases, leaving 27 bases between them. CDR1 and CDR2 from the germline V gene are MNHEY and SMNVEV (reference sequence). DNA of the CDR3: TGTGCCAGCAGACACAACCCGCGCGGGGGCGCTTTTGGTACGCAGTATTTT. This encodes CASRHNPRGGAFGTQYF.

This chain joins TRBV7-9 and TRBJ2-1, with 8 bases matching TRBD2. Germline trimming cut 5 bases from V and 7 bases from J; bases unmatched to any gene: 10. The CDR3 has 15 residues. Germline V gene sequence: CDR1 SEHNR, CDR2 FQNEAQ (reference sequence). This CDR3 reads CASSQSGGERNEQFF. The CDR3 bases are TGTGCCAGCAGCCAGTCCGGGGGGGAACGGAATGAGCAGTTCTTC.

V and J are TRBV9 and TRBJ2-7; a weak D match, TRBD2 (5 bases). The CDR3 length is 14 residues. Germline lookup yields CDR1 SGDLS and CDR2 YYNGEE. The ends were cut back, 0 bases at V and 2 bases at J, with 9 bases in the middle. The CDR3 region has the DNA TGTGCCAGCAGCGTAGAGGGAGCAGCCTACGAGCAGTACTTC. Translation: CASSVEGAAYEQYF.

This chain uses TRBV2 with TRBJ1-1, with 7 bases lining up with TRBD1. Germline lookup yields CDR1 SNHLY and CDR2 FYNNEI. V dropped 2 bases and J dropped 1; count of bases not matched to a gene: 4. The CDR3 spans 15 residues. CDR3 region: CASSEQGGRNTEAFF. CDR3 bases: TGTGCCAGCAGTGAACAGGGGGGCAGGAACACTGAAGCTTTCTTT.

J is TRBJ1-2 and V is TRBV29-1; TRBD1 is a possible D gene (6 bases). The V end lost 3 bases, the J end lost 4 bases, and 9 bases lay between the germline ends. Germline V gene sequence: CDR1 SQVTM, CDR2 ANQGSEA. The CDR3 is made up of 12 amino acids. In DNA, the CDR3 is TGCAGCGTTGAGGACAGTCTCTATGGCTACACCTTC. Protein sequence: CSVEDSLYGYTF.

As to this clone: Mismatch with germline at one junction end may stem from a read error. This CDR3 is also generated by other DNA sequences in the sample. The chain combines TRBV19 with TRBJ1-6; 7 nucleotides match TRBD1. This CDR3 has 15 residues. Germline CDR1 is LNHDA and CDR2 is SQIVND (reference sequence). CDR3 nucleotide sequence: TGTGCCAGTAGACCCGAAAGAACAGGGGACCAACCCCTTCACTTT. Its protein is CASRPERTGDQPLHF.

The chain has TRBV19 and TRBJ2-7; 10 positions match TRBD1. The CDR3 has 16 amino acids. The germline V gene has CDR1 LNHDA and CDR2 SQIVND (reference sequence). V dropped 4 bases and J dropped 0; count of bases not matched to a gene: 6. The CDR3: CASSKSGTGDSYEQYF. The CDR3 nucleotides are TGTGCCAGTAGTAAGTCCGGGACAGGGGACTCCTACGAGCAGTACTTC.

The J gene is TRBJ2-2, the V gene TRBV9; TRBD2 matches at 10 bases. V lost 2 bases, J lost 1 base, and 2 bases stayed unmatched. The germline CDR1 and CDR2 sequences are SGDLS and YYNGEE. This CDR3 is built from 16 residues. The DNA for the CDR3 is TGTGCCAGCAGCGTGAGGACTAGCGGGAACACCGGGGAGCTGTTTTTT. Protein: CASSVRTSGNTGELFF.

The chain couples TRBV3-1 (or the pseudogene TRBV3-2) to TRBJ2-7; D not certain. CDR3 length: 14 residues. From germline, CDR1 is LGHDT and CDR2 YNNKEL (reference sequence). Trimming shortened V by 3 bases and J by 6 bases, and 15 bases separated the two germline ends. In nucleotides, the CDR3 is TGTGCCAGCAGCCAGGGTGACAATCTCGGCGAGCAGTACTTC. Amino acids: CASSQGDNLGEQYF.

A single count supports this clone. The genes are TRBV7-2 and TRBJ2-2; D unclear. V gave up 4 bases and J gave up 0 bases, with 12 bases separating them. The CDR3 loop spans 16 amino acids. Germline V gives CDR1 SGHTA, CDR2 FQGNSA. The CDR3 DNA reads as TGTGCCAGCAGCTCCCAAGGTGCGGCGAACACCGGGGAGCTGTTTTTT. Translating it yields CASSSQGAANTGELFF.

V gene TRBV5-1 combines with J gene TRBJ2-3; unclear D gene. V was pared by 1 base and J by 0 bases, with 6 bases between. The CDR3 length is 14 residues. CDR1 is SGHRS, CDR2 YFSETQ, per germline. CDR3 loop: CASSLTESTDTQYF. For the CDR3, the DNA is TGCGCCAGCAGCTTGACTGAAAGCACAGATACGCAGTATTTT.

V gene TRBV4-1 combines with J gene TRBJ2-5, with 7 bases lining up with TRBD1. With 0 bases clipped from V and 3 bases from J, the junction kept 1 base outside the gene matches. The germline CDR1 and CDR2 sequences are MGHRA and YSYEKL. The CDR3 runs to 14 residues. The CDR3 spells CASSQDGTEETQYF. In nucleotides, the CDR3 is TGCGCCAGCAGCCAAGATGGGACAGAAGAGACCCAGTACTTC.

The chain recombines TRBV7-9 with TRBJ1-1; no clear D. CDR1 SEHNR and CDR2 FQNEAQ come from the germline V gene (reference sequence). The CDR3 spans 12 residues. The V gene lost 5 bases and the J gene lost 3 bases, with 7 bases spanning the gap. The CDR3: CASSPRDTEAFF. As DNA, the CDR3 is TGTGCCAGCAGCCCACGGGACACTGAAGCTTTCTTT.